A single sample gave rise to the 32 T cell receptor beta chains below, sequenced in a study of cytomegalovirus exposure and HLA in healthy donors (dated by TCRdb to between 2016 and 2019). Libraries were constructed by the immunoSEQ multiplex PCR assay. A mixture of 60 forward primers for TCR Vbeta segments and 13 reverse primers for TCR Jbeta segments was used in the multiplex PCR. What TCRdb holds here is the immuneACCESS table cut down to in-frame rearrangements. Part of the clones is not present; checked against another copy, under half of the missing clones reflect an unresolved V gene, and the others are unexplained. The sample table lists 150,000 or so clones, about 80% of them with a count of one. The ten largest clones add up to approximately 14% of the sample. Input material: PBMCs. The receptors derive from a woman between 40 and 50 years old in good health and CMV-seronegative.

J is TRBJ2-7 and V is TRBV5-1, with a tentative D call TRBD1 (6 bases). This CDR3 region has 15 residues. V was shortened by 3 bases and J by 0 bases, with 13 bases between the two germline ends. Germline-derived CDR1 and CDR2 are SGHRS and YFSETQ. The CDR3 spells CASSSDSWPSYEQYF. The CDR3 DNA is TGCGCCAGCAGCTCGGACAGCTGGCCCTCCTACGAGCAGTACTTC.

The CDR3 loop is CASSLERRGLEQFF. The CDR3 DNA reads as TGTGCCAGCAGCTTAGAACGCAGGGGGCTTGAGCAGTTCTTC. The chain joins TRBV11-2 to TRBJ2-1; TRBD1 aligns across 8 bases. Per the germline V gene, CDR1 is SGHAT and CDR2 is FQNNGV. The CDR3 loop spans 14 amino acids. V lost 0 bases and J lost 9; bases outside the gene matches: 4.

This clone was found once. The genes are TRBV10-3 and TRBJ2-7; 9 bases agree with TRBD1. Germline values: CDR1 ENHRY, CDR2 SYGVKD. The J segment lost 5 bases and the V segment lost 10 bases, leaving 6 bases of the junction unmatched. This CDR3 has 12 amino acids. CDR3 protein: CATRDRVNEQYF. DNA for the CDR3: TGTGCCACCCGGGACAGGGTAAACGAGCAGTACTTC.

The chain couples TRBV19 to TRBJ2-3, with D possibly being TRBD1 (6 bases). The CDR3 runs 14 residues. With 5 bases removed from V and 2 bases from J, the gap between germline ends came to 11 bases. Germline V CDR1 and CDR2: LNHDA, SQIVND (reference sequence). CDR3 sequence: CASSSQGLTDTQYF. The CDR3, as DNA: TGTGCCAGTAGTTCCCAGGGGCTCACAGATACGCAGTATTTT.

This chain connects TRBV7-9 to TRBJ1-5, with no clear D. V lost 11 bases to trimming and J lost 3 bases, with 14 bases between them. Germline lookup yields CDR1 SEHNR and CDR2 FQNEAQ (reference sequence). This CDR3 region has 13 residues. CDR3 protein: CAERNEFNQPQHF. In DNA form, the CDR3 reads TGTGCCGAGAGAAATGAGTTCAATCAGCCCCAGCATTTT.

This clone has only one observation. V usage is TRBV7-2 and J usage is TRBJ1-1, with D perhaps matching TRBD1 (6 bases). Germline V gene sequence: CDR1 SGHTA, CDR2 FQGNSA. The CDR3 totals 13 residues. Trimming took off 3 bases at V and 3 bases at J, with 8 bases between the two ends. CDR3 protein: CASSFDRYTEAFF. The CDR3 region has the DNA TGTGCCAGCAGCTTTGACAGGTACACTGAAGCTTTCTTT.

The chain carries TRBV5-6 and TRBJ1-2; D possibly corresponds to TRBD1 (6 bases). Germline V gene lookup returns CDR1 SGHDT and CDR2 YYEEEE. The CDR3 totals 14 residues. V lost 3 bases and J 1 base, leaving 10 bases between the germline ends. CDR3 DNA sequence: TGTGCCAGCAGCTCCTGGACAGATAACTATGGCTACACCTTC. Its protein product is CASSSWTDNYGYTF.

V gene TRBV14 combines with J gene TRBJ1-4, with TRBD1 matching 8 bases. The ends lost 1 base at V and 7 bases at J; junction bases unmatched: 11. CDR1 SGHDN and CDR2 FVKESK come from the germline V gene. CDR3 size: 17 residues. The CDR3 spells CASSQAAIRGLVEKLFF. CDR3 nucleotides: TGTGCCAGCAGCCAAGCAGCGATCAGGGGGCTGGTTGAAAAACTGTTTTTT.

There are a few counts of this clone. The chain links TRBV18 to TRBJ1-2, with a tentative D call TRBD1 (5 bases). Trimming removed 6 bases from V and 4 bases from J, with 21 bases in between. Germline V gives CDR1 KGHSH, CDR2 LQKENI. This CDR3 contains 16 residues. CDR3 nucleotide sequence: TGTGCCAGCTCTTCGGACGGGGCGGGGACGGTCTATGGCTACACCTTC. As protein: CASSSDGAGTVYGYTF.

V and J are TRBV19 and TRBJ2-7, with D unresolved. CDR3 length: 13 residues. Germline loops: CDR1 LNHDA, CDR2 SQIVND (reference sequence). Trimming took 3 bases from V and 2 from J, leaving 8 bases between them. The CDR3 loop reads CASSIMGTYEQYF. For the CDR3, the DNA is TGTGCCAGTAGTATTATGGGCACCTACGAGCAGTACTTC.

The J gene is TRBJ1-1, the V gene TRBV7-2, with unresolved D. CDR3 length equals 16 residues. V was clipped by 1 base and J by 2 bases, with 14 bases between them. Germline-derived CDR1 and CDR2 are SGHTA and FQGNSA. The CDR3, as DNA: TGTGCCAGCAGCTTAGGACAAGTCTTGATCAACACTGAAGCTTTCTTT. It is translated as CASSLGQVLINTEAFF.

The rearrangement links TRBV27 to TRBJ2-5; 8 bases fit TRBD2. The V gene end was trimmed by 5 bases and the J gene end by 6 bases; junction bases not matched to a gene: 8. Looked up from germline, CDR1 is MNHEY and CDR2 is SMNVEV (reference sequence). CDR3 size: 14 residues. CDR3 in DNA: TGTGCCAGCAGTCTTAGCGGGAATCAGCAGACCCAGTACTTC. It specifies CASSLSGNQQTQYF.

This clone was detected a few times. The chain uses TRBV5-1 and TRBJ2-7; D perhaps matches TRBD2 (5 bases). V was trimmed by 3 bases and J by 4 bases, leaving 14 bases between them. CDR3 size: 14 residues. Per germline, CDR1 SGHRS and CDR2 YFSETQ. The DNA of the CDR3 is TGCGCCAGCAGCTCAAGGAGTAGCGATTACGAGCAGTACTTC. This sequence encodes CASSSRSSDYEQYF.

The V gene is TRBV10-1, the J gene TRBJ2-1; the match to TRBD1 covers 12 bases. V shed 6 bases, J shed 0 bases, and the junction held 12 bases outside the gene matches. Germline V gene sequence: CDR1 WNHNN, CDR2 SYGVQD (reference sequence). This CDR3 has 19 residues. The CDR3 loop is CASRVRDRGRDSSYNEQFF. In DNA, the CDR3 is TGCGCCAGCAGAGTCCGGGACAGGGGGCGAGATAGCTCCTACAATGAGCAGTTCTTC.

This clone came up once. V usage is TRBV7-3 and J usage is TRBJ2-5; TRBD2 matches 14 bases. The CDR3 contains 17 residues. The trim removed 2 bases at V and 4 bases at J, leaving 6 bases unmatched. Per the germline V gene, CDR1 is SGHTA and CDR2 is FQGTGA. CDR3 loop: CASSLGTSGSTGETQYF. The DNA for the CDR3 is TGTGCCAGCAGCTTAGGGACTAGCGGGAGTACGGGAGAGACCCAGTACTTC.

This rearrangement joins TRBV19 to TRBJ2-2, with 7 bases matching TRBD2. CDR1 LNHDA and CDR2 SQIVND come from the germline V gene (reference sequence). CDR3 length equals 18 residues. Unmatched junction bases numbered 12, after V lost 3 bases and J lost 2 bases. The CDR3 sequence: CASSILFAGVLNTGELFF. The CDR3 bases are TGTGCCAGTAGTATTTTGTTTGCGGGAGTTCTTAACACCGGGGAGCTGTTTTTT.

This chain links TRBV7-9 with TRBJ2-7; 7 positions match TRBD1. V was clipped by 4 bases and J by 1 base; unmatched bases: 1. Germline V lookup: CDR1 SEHNR, CDR2 FQNEAQ (reference sequence). CDR3 length: 13 residues. CDR3 nucleotides: TGTGCCAGCAGCTGGGGACAGTCCTACGAGCAGTACTTC. Translated, it gives CASSWGQSYEQYF.

The chain has TRBV19 and TRBJ1-5; perhaps TRBD1 as D (5 bases). The CDR3 loop spans 15 amino acids. Germline V gene lookup returns CDR1 LNHDA and CDR2 SQIVND (reference sequence). Trimming shortened V by 1 base and J by 4 bases, and 11 bases separated the two germline ends. CDR3 DNA sequence: TGTGCCAGTAGTATAGGAGACAGTCTAAATCAGCCCCAGCATTTT. It specifies CASSIGDSLNQPQHF.

This chain connects TRBV14 to TRBJ1-1; 7 positions agree with TRBD1. Germline loops: CDR1 SGHDN, CDR2 FVKESK. The CDR3 is 12 amino acids. The ends lost 6 bases at V and 10 bases at J; junction bases unmatched: 8. The CDR3 DNA reads as TGTGCCAGCAGTCCTACAGGGGCGCCAGCTTTCTTT. Protein: CASSPTGAPAFF.

The CDR3 spells CASSLTEAAPETQYF. The CDR3 DNA follows: TGCGCCAGCAGCTTAACTGAGGCGGCCCCAGAGACCCAGTACTTC. V usage is TRBV5-1 and J usage is TRBJ2-5; unclear D gene. The CDR3 spans 15 residues. Germline CDR1 is SGHRS and CDR2 is YFSETQ. V was trimmed by 2 bases and J by 4 bases, leaving 15 bases between them.

This clone was counted once. CDR3 in DNA: TGCGCCAGCAGCCGAGGGCCTACTTCTCTGAGAGATGGAAACACCATATATTTT. Protein sequence: CASSRGPTSLRDGNTIYF. The chain carries TRBV5-1 and TRBJ1-3; no firm D call. There are 18 residues in the CDR3. V was pared by 4 bases and J by 3 bases, with 23 bases between. The germline CDR1 and CDR2 sequences are SGHRS and YFSETQ.

The chain uses TRBV6-4 and TRBJ2-3, with TRBD2 matching over 9 bases. Trimming took 0 bases from V and 0 from J; bases not matched to a gene: 1. The CDR3 has 16 residues. CDR1 is MRHNA, CDR2 SNTAGT, per germline. The CDR3 nucleotides read TGTGCCAGCAGTGACTCTAGCGGGGGAAGCACAGATACGCAGTATTTT. It translates to CASSDSSGGSTDTQYF.

As to this clone: The same CDR3 is also encoded by other DNA sequences in this sample. As DNA, the CDR3 is TGTGCCAGCAGCCCGCAAGAGACCCAGTACTTC. This gives the protein CASSPQETQYF. V gene TRBV28 combines with J gene TRBJ2-5; D call uncertain. The CDR3 length is 11 residues. The ends were cut back, 6 bases at V and 2 bases at J, with 4 bases in the middle. Germline CDR1 and CDR2: MDHEN and SYDVKM.

The chain joins TRBV5-1 to TRBJ2-7; D may be TRBD2 (5 bases). Germline V gene sequence: CDR1 SGHRS, CDR2 YFSETQ. CDR3 length: 13 residues. V lost 4 bases and J lost 7, with 15 bases in between. This CDR3 reads CASSLGLYPEQYF. The DNA of the CDR3 is TGCGCCAGCAGCCTCGGACTGTACCCTGAGCAGTACTTC.

CDR3 nucleotide sequence: TGTGCCAGCAGCTTACCGGGAATAGAGACCCAGTACTTC. Residues: CASSLPGIETQYF. J is TRBJ2-5 and V is TRBV7-2; weak D call: TRBD2 (5 bases). V lost 2 bases, J lost 4 bases, and 8 bases lay in between. The CDR3 is made up of 13 amino acids. In germline, CDR1 is SGHTA, CDR2 FQGNSA.

This clone was seen only a few times. V usage is TRBV19 and J usage is TRBJ2-5; 7 bases are a match to TRBD1. Germline V gives CDR1 LNHDA, CDR2 SQIVND (reference sequence). Trimming took 3 bases from V and 4 from J; bases not matched to a gene: 8. The CDR3 is made up of 15 amino acids. For the CDR3, the DNA is TGTGCCAGTAGTATGGGTGAACAGGGGTCAGAGACCCAGTACTTC. Its translation: CASSMGEQGSETQYF.

J is TRBJ2-5 and V is TRBV7-3, with 9 bases matching TRBD2. CDR1 is SGHTA and CDR2 is FQGTGA in the germline V gene. Trimming removed 5 bases from V and 5 bases from J; junction bases left unmatched: 6. The CDR3 has 14 residues. The CDR3 nucleotides read TGTGCCAGCAGCCTCCTAGCGGGATGGGAGACCCAGTACTTC. Protein product: CASSLLAGWETQYF.

V gene TRBV7-2 combines with J gene TRBJ1-2; D possibly corresponds to TRBD1 (5 bases). CDR3 length equals 14 residues. The V end lost 5 bases, the J end lost 4 bases, and 14 bases lay between the germline ends. Germline V gene sequence: CDR1 SGHTA, CDR2 FQGNSA. CDR3 sequence (DNA): TGTGCCAGCAGCCTCTACCAGGGCCCCTATGGCTACACCTTC. Amino acid sequence: CASSLYQGPYGYTF.

V is TRBV6-4 and J is TRBJ2-7; 11 positions match TRBD1. The J segment lost 4 bases and the V segment lost 3 bases, leaving 5 bases of the junction unmatched. CDR1 and CDR2 from the germline V gene are MRHNA and SNTAGT. This CDR3 has 15 residues. The CDR3 here is CASSETGTGGYEQYF. CDR3 sequence (DNA): TGTGCCAGCAGTGAAACCGGGACAGGGGGATACGAGCAGTACTTC.

V usage is TRBV15 and J usage is TRBJ1-3; D remains ambiguous. Between the trimmed V and J ends, which lost 0 bases and 5 bases, there was a span of 5 bases. From germline, CDR1 is LNHNV and CDR2 YYDKDF (reference sequence). This CDR3 comprises 13 residues. Here the CDR3 reads CATSRDRRNTIYF. The CDR3 DNA reads as TGTGCCACCAGCAGAGATCGTAGAAACACCATATATTTT.

The rearrangement links TRBV5-1 to TRBJ2-5, with 15 bases fitting TRBD2. After removal of 4 bases from V and 5 bases from J, the junction contained 6 bases not matched to a gene. Germline CDR1 is SGHRS and CDR2 is YFSETQ. CDR3 length equals 16 residues. The CDR3 loop reads CASSTTGLAGGETQYF. The CDR3 bases are TGCGCCAGCAGCACCACGGGACTAGCGGGGGGCGAGACCCAGTACTTC. Using reference TRBV5-1 and TRBJ2-5 for the parts outside the CDR3, the full variable domain is KAGVTQTPRYLIKTRGQQVTLSCSPISGHRSVSWYQQTPGQGLQFLFEYFSETQRNKGNFPGRFSGRQFSNSRSEMNVSTLELGDSALYLCASSTTGLAGGETQYFGPGTRLLVL.

Turning to this clone: Likely a read error: the CDR3 ends without its conserved phenylalanine or tryptophan. The genes are TRBV5-1 and TRBJ2-7, with 7 bases that match TRBD2. From germline, CDR1 is SGHRS and CDR2 YFSETQ. The CDR3 consists of 13 residues. Trimming removed 2 bases from V and 1 base from J; junction bases left unmatched: 0. The chain's CDR3 is CASSFGGSYEQYL. The CDR3 nucleotides read TGCGCCAGCAGCTTCGGGGGGTCCTACGAGCAGTACCTC.